The 26 T cell receptor beta chains listed next were all sequenced from one sample in a study of cytomegalovirus exposure and HLA in healthy donors. It was with 60 Vbeta and 13 Jbeta primers that the PCR ran. Some clones are missing from TCRdb's copy, which holds only in-frame ones; the method was immunoSEQ multiplex PCR. This sample carries under 140,000 clones, about 80% of them seen once, and the ten largest clones take 2.5% to 3.5%. Sequencing was done on a sample of PBMCs. Receptors originate from a woman aged 55-70 years in good health and CMV-seropositive.

V is TRBV7-2 and J is TRBJ2-3; 12 bases line up with TRBD2. Germline assignment: CDR1 SGHTA and CDR2 FQGNSA. There are 16 residues in the CDR3. With V trimmed by 3 bases and J by 7 bases, 8 bases remained unmatched. The CDR3 DNA is TGTGCCAGCAGCTTGGGTCCTAGCGGGAGGGGCAATACGCAGTATTTT. This gives the protein CASSLGPSGRGNTQYF.

The DNA for the CDR3 is TGTGCCAGCAGCTCAGACCGCGGGCTGGGAGGCTACACCTTC. Translation gives CASSSDRGLGGYTF. The chain couples TRBV11-2 to TRBJ1-2; no clear D. V lost 4 bases to trimming and J lost 8 bases, with 17 bases between them. Germline V gene data show CDR1 as SGHAT and CDR2 as FQNNGV. This CDR3 region has 14 residues.

V usage is TRBV11-3 and J usage is TRBJ2-1; tentatively, D is TRBD1 (7 bases). CDR1 and CDR2 (germline): SGHNT, YENEEA. CDR3 length: 18 amino acids. Trimming left V 0 bases short and J 0 bases short, with 15 bases between. CDR3: CASSLDQGGSSSYNEQFF. Here the CDR3 DNA reads TGTGCCAGCAGCTTAGATCAGGGGGGTTCCAGCTCCTACAATGAGCAGTTCTTC.

The chain uses TRBV18 and TRBJ1-1; possibly TRBD1 for D (5 bases). V lost 1 base to trimming and J lost 4 bases, with 19 bases between them. The germline CDR1 and CDR2 sequences are KGHSH and LQKENI. There are 17 residues in the CDR3. In DNA form, the CDR3 reads TGTGCCAGCTCACCACGGGAGGTGGGCAGGGAGGGCACTGAAGCTTTCTTT. This translates into CASSPREVGREGTEAFF. Complete variable domain (other parts from reference TRBV18 and TRBJ1-1): NAGVMQNPRHLVRRRGQEARLRCSPMKGHSHVYWYRQLPEEGLKFMVYLQKENIIDESGMPKERFSAEFPKEGPSILRIQQVVRGDSAAYFCASSPREVGREGTEAFFGQGTRLTVV.

The chain couples TRBV5-5 to TRBJ1-2, with D perhaps TRBD1 (6 bases). The CDR3 spans 11 residues. CDR1 SGHKS and CDR2 YYEKEE come from the germline V gene (reference sequence). V was shortened by 4 bases and J by 8 bases, with 9 bases between the two germline ends. The CDR3 sequence is CASSRDMGYTF. CDR3 sequence (DNA): TGTGCCAGCAGCCGGGACATGGGCTACACCTTC.

J is TRBJ1-3 and V is TRBV6-4, with TRBD1 matching 12 bases. Germline values: CDR1 MRHNA, CDR2 SNTAGT. The length of the CDR3 is 21 residues. Losses at the gene ends were 1 base for V and 0 bases for J; bases not matched to a gene: 13. CDR3 sequence reads: CASSDFRDRGPVYYSGNTIYF. In DNA, the CDR3 is TGTGCCAGCAGTGACTTTCGGGACAGGGGGCCCGTCTACTACTCTGGAAACACCATATATTTT.

The chain employs TRBV7-2 and TRBJ2-3, with a tentative D call TRBD2 (6 bases). Germline V lookup: CDR1 SGHTA, CDR2 FQGNSA. V lost 5 bases, J lost 0 bases, and 9 bases lay in between. The CDR3 is made up of 14 amino acids. The CDR3, as DNA: TGTGCCAGCAGCCCTGGACTAAGCACAGATACGCAGTATTTT. Its protein product is CASSPGLSTDTQYF.

This chain uses TRBV5-1 with TRBJ2-1; 13 bases are a match to TRBD2. In germline, CDR1 is SGHRS, CDR2 YFSETQ. The CDR3 is 18 amino acids. J was trimmed by 3 bases and V by 3 bases; bases with no gene match: 9. The CDR3 region has the DNA TGCGCCAGCAGCTGGGCGACTAGCGGGAGGTATCACTACAATGAGCAGTTCTTC. Its protein is CASSWATSGRYHYNEQFF.

V is TRBV2 and J is TRBJ1-1, with D unclear. This CDR3 comprises 14 residues. Between the trimmed V and J ends, which lost 7 bases and 0 bases, there was a span of 12 bases. CDR1 is SNHLY, CDR2 FYNNEI, per germline. CDR3 nucleotide sequence: TGTGCCAGCAACTACGCCCGTATGAACACTGAAGCTTTCTTT. This codes for CASNYARMNTEAFF.

The chain links TRBV6-1 to TRBJ1-5; D uncertain. The CDR3 is made up of 13 amino acids. The germline CDR1 and CDR2 sequences are MNHNS and SASEGT. Trimming shortened V by 6 bases and J by 11 bases, and 17 bases separated the two germline ends. CDR3 in amino acids: CASRIREVAAQHF. The CDR3 DNA follows: TGTGCCAGCAGAATCCGAGAGGTGGCGGCCCAGCATTTT.

The J gene is TRBJ2-3, the V gene TRBV9; tentative D call: TRBD2 (5 bases). The ends were cut back, 2 bases at V and 2 bases at J, with 15 bases in the middle. The CDR3 loop spans 16 amino acids. CDR1 is SGDLS, CDR2 YYNGEE, per germline. The CDR3 DNA is TGTGCCAGCAGCGTTTCTAGCTACGGTATCACAGATACGCAGTATTTT. Protein sequence: CASSVSSYGITDTQYF.

The J gene is TRBJ2-3, the V gene TRBV11-3; 11 bases are a match to TRBD2. This CDR3 has 16 residues. Germline values: CDR1 SGHNT, CDR2 YENEEA. The V segment lost 5 bases and the J segment 0 bases; nucleotides outside the gene matches: 4. The CDR3 region has the DNA TGTGCCAGCAGCCAAACTAGCGGGAGAAGCACAGATACGCAGTATTTT. Protein product: CASSQTSGRSTDTQYF. Full variable domain (missing parts from reference TRBV11-3 and TRBJ2-3): EAGVVQSPRYKIIEKKQPVAFWCNPISGHNTLYWYLQNLGQGPELLIRYENEEAVDDSQLPKDRFSAERLKGVDSTLKIQPAELGDSAVYLCASSQTSGRSTDTQYFGPGTRLTVL.

The chain has TRBV6-1 and TRBJ2-1, with 8 bases aligning to TRBD2. V dropped 8 bases and J dropped 12; count of bases not matched to a gene: 18. Germline loops: CDR1 MNHNS, CDR2 SASEGT. CDR3 length: 15 residues. The CDR3: CASLAGREGGKRQFF. Written as DNA, the CDR3 is TGTGCCAGCCTAGCCGGGAGGGAGGGAGGGAAAAGGCAGTTCTTC.

The V gene is TRBV6-1, the J gene TRBJ2-4; 8 nucleotides match TRBD1. J lost 2 bases, V lost 2 bases, and 2 bases had no gene match. The CDR3 is 15 amino acids. Germline CDR1 MNHNS, CDR2 SASEGT. This CDR3 reads CASSEQGASKNIQYF. CDR3 coding DNA: TGTGCCAGCAGTGAACAGGGGGCTTCCAAAAACATTCAGTACTTC.

This clone is a singleton in its sample. This sequence joins TRBV16 and TRBJ1-1; D possibly corresponds to TRBD1 (6 bases). Germline CDR1 KGHSY, CDR2 FQNENV. V was shortened by 5 bases and J by 8 bases, with 15 bases between the two germline ends. The length of the CDR3 is 13 residues. DNA of the CDR3: TGTGCCAGCAGCTCAGGGGCGGACATAGAAGCTTTCTTT. The encoded protein is CASSSGADIEAFF.

This clone was recorded once. This sample includes further DNA sequences coding for the same CDR3. The rearrangement links TRBV6-1 to TRBJ2-7; D gene uncertain. The V gene's germline CDR1 is MNHNS and CDR2 SASEGT. The CDR3 is made up of 12 amino acids. V dropped 6 bases and J dropped 6 bases, with 12 bases sitting between them. CDR3 sequence reads: CASSVVQCEQYF. CDR3 DNA sequence: TGTGCCAGCAGCGTTGTGCAGTGCGAGCAGTACTTC.

The chain links TRBV5-1 to TRBJ2-7, with 10 bases matching TRBD1. This CDR3 contains 16 residues. CDR1 is SGHRS and CDR2 is YFSETQ in the germline V gene. Trimming took 0 bases from V and 0 from J; bases not matched to a gene: 3. The CDR3 DNA reads as TGCGCCAGCAGCTTGGCCGGGACAGGGGACTCCTACGAGCAGTACTTC. Encoded protein: CASSLAGTGDSYEQYF.

The chain uses TRBV19 and TRBJ2-7; TRBD1 aligns across 9 bases. CDR3 length equals 16 residues. V was clipped by 4 bases and J by 5 bases; unmatched bases: 12. Germline CDR1 is LNHDA and CDR2 is SQIVND (reference sequence). CDR3 sequence reads: CASSRKQGASYHEQYF. As DNA, the CDR3 is TGTGCCAGTAGTAGGAAACAGGGGGCATCCTACCACGAGCAGTACTTC.

The chain links TRBV28 to TRBJ1-2, with 12 bases fitting TRBD1. The CDR3 consists of 15 residues. The J segment lost 7 bases and the V segment lost 6 bases, leaving 9 bases of the junction unmatched. Germline CDR1 and CDR2: MDHEN and SYDVKM. The CDR3 DNA reads as TGTGCCAGCAGCCAGCCGGGACAGGGGGCGTTTGGCTACACCTTC. Translating it yields CASSQPGQGAFGYTF.

This clone appeared once. The chain has TRBV7-9 and TRBJ2-1; TRBD2 might be the D (5 bases). Trimming stripped 5 bases from V and 7 bases from J, with 15 bases between. The CDR3 is 14 residues long. The germline gives CDR1 SEHNR, CDR2 FQNEAQ (reference sequence). The DNA of the CDR3 is TGTGCCAGCAGCCGCTTTGTGGACTCGAATGAGCAGTTCTTC. It is translated as CASSRFVDSNEQFF.

This clone showed up just a few times. This chain joins TRBV13 and TRBJ2-2; D might be TRBD1 (5 bases). CDR3 length: 15 residues. V was trimmed by 5 bases and J by 1 base, leaving 11 bases between them. Germline V lookup: CDR1 PRHDT, CDR2 FYEKMQ (reference sequence). The CDR3 reads CASSRRTRNTGELFF. The CDR3 DNA reads TGTGCCAGCAGCCGGCGGACACGGAACACCGGGGAGCTGTTTTTT.

The CDR3: CASSDTTGTGEQETQYF. The CDR3 coding sequence is TGTGCCAGCAGTGACACTACCGGGACAGGGGAACAAGAGACCCAGTACTTC. The rearrangement uses TRBV6-4 and TRBJ2-5; 10 bases align to TRBD1. Germline CDR1 and CDR2: MRHNA and SNTAGT. This CDR3 spans 17 amino acids. V was pared by 2 bases and J by 2 bases, with 8 bases of the junction left unmatched.

The CDR3 loop is CASSFLSTGGNEQFF. CDR3 DNA: TGTGCCAGCAGTTTTTTGTCGACAGGGGGTAATGAGCAGTTCTTC. The rearrangement joins TRBV28 to TRBJ2-1, with 9 bases identical to TRBD1. This CDR3 has 15 residues. Trimming removed 3 bases from V and 7 bases from J; junction bases left unmatched: 7. The germline gives CDR1 MDHEN, CDR2 SYDVKM.

This rearrangement joins TRBV19 to TRBJ1-1; D is perhaps TRBD1 (5 bases). CDR3 length: 13 amino acids. The V gene's germline CDR1 is LNHDA and CDR2 SQIVND (reference sequence). V lost 6 bases and J lost 0, with 8 bases in between. CDR3 in amino acids: CASRPGMNTEAFF. The DNA for the CDR3 is TGTGCCAGTAGACCAGGGATGAACACTGAAGCTTTCTTT.

This clone was observed once. The chain has TRBV28 and TRBJ1-6, with 7 bases matching TRBD1. Trimming took 8 bases from V and 6 from J; bases not matched to a gene: 1. Germline CDR1 and CDR2: MDHEN and SYDVKM. CDR3 length: 12 amino acids. CDR3 DNA sequence: TGTGCCAGCGGGGACAGTAATTCACCCCTCCACTTT. It encodes CASGDSNSPLHF.

The rearrangement links TRBV4-1 to TRBJ1-5, with TRBD1 matching 8 bases. The CDR3 spans 16 residues. V gave up 1 base and J gave up 7 bases; unmatched junction bases: 9. The V gene's germline CDR1 is MGHRA and CDR2 YSYEKL. CDR3 sequence: CASSQVGRGPEQPQHF. CDR3 DNA sequence: TGCGCCAGCAGCCAAGTAGGCAGGGGGCCAGAACAGCCCCAGCATTTT.